Listed here are 13 T cell receptor beta chains from one sample, sequenced in a study of blood T cell repertoires in COVID-19. Assay: immunoSEQ multiplex PCR; the TCRdb copy retains only in-frame clones and omits some. The table lists about 82,000 clones, 78% of them singletons. The sequenced material came from peripheral blood. The receptors originated from a man aged 55 to 70 with COVID-19, enrolled during active disease.

V and J are TRBV19 and TRBJ1-4; D might be TRBD1 (6 bases). Germline V lookup: CDR1 LNHDA, CDR2 SQIVND (reference sequence). The V end was cut by 4 bases, the J end by 5 bases, with 11 bases between. The CDR3 spans 14 residues. As DNA, the CDR3 is TGTGCCAGTAGTACCACCGGGACAAATGAAAAACTGTTTTTT. It specifies CASSTTGTNEKLFF.

This clone was found a few times. The CDR3, as DNA: TGTGCCAGCAGCCCTCAGGACAGGTCAAGTCTCTATGGCTACACCTTC. It encodes CASSPQDRSSLYGYTF. V and J are TRBV9 and TRBJ1-2, with 7 bases aligning to TRBD1. V trimming: 4 bases; J trimming: 4 bases; junction bases outside the gene matches: 13. Germline lookup yields CDR1 SGDLS and CDR2 YYNGEE. The CDR3 has 16 residues. Full variable domain (outside the CDR3, taken from reference TRBV9 and TRBJ1-2): DSGVTQTPKHLITATGQRVTLRCSPRSGDLSVYWYQQSLDQGLQFLIQYYNGEERAKGNILERFSAQQFPDLHSELNLSSLELGDSALYFCASSPQDRSSLYGYTFGSGTRLTVV.

This chain connects TRBV19 to TRBJ2-2, with 7 bases matching TRBD1. V lost 7 bases to trimming and J lost 7 bases; unmatched junction nucleotides: 6. Germline assignment: CDR1 LNHDA and CDR2 SQIVND (reference sequence). The length of the CDR3 is 13 residues. The CDR3 is CASKDRPSGELFF. The CDR3 DNA reads TGTGCCAGTAAGGACAGGCCGAGCGGGGAGCTGTTTTTT.

The V gene is TRBV7-8, the J gene TRBJ2-7; 9 bases align to TRBD1. Germline assignment: CDR1 SGHVS and CDR2 FQNEAQ. J was trimmed by 1 base and V by 2 bases; bases with no gene match: 12. The CDR3 has 18 residues. The chain's CDR3 is CASSLPPFLTGGSYEQYF. CDR3 bases: TGTGCCAGCAGCTTACCTCCCTTCCTGACAGGGGGATCCTACGAGCAGTACTTC. Filled out from reference TRBV7-8 and TRBJ2-7, the complete variable domain reads GAGVSQSPRYKVAKRGQDVALRCDPISGHVSLFWYQQALGQGPEFLTYFQNEAQLDKSGLPSDRFFAERPEGSVSTLKIQRTQQEDSAVYLCASSLPPFLTGGSYEQYFGPGTRLTVT.

The chain carries TRBV5-8 and TRBJ2-5; a possible D gene is TRBD2 (6 bases). Germline loops: CDR1 SGHTS, CDR2 YDEGEE. The CDR3 runs to 15 residues. V lost 2 bases and J lost 2, with 13 bases in between. CDR3 in DNA: TGTGCCAGCAGCTTTGGCGCGGGGAGGCAAGAGACCCAGTACTTC. As protein: CASSFGAGRQETQYF.

In its sample, this clone was seen once. The chain's CDR3 is CASSPGGTAKNIQYF. For the CDR3, the DNA is TGTGCCAGCAGTCCTGGGGGCACGGCCAAAAACATTCAGTACTTC. The chain recombines TRBV2 with TRBJ2-4, with TRBD1 as a possible D gene (6 bases). Germline-derived CDR1 and CDR2 are SNHLY and FYNNEI. CDR3 length: 15 amino acids. Trimming took off 5 bases at V and 1 base at J, with 12 bases between the two ends.

This clone was found a few times. Here the CDR3 DNA reads TGTGCCAGCACGTCAGCCGGGGGAGCGATGAACACCGGGGAGCTGTTTTTT. It specifies CASTSAGGAMNTGELFF. This chain uses TRBV5-4 with TRBJ2-2, with a tentative D call TRBD2 (6 bases). Germline assignment: CDR1 SGHNT and CDR2 YYREEE (reference sequence). This CDR3 spans 17 amino acids. Trimming removed 6 bases at V and 1 base at J, with 19 bases between.

This clone was seen only once. The rearrangement joins TRBV5-1 to TRBJ1-5; 9 nucleotides agree with TRBD1. After removal of 3 bases from V and 6 bases from J, the junction contained 7 bases not matched to a gene. CDR1 is SGHRS, CDR2 YFSETQ, per germline. This CDR3 region has 15 residues. The CDR3 sequence is CASSSGQGGIQPQHF. The CDR3 region has the DNA TGCGCCAGCAGCTCGGGACAGGGAGGGATTCAGCCCCAGCATTTT.

This clone has more than one count but fewer than ten. The chain employs TRBV12-3 or TRBV12-4 and TRBJ2-5, with a possible D match to TRBD2 (5 bases). CDR3 length: 13 amino acids. V was pared by 7 bases and J by 2 bases, with 11 bases between. DNA for the CDR3: TGTGCCAGCACCTCCGGGAAACAAGAGACCCAGTACTTC. Its translation: CASTSGKQETQYF.

The chain joins TRBV11-2 to TRBJ2-1; the match to TRBD2 covers 7 bases. CDR1 is SGHAT and CDR2 is FQNNGV in the germline V gene. V shed 3 bases and J 5 bases; nucleotides not matched to a gene: 1. This CDR3 region has 13 residues. CDR3 DNA: TGTGCCAGCAGCTTGGGGGGGGACAATGAGCAGTTCTTC. This gives the protein CASSLGGDNEQFF.

CDR3 region: CASSLTGAGVMDTQYF. CDR3 coding DNA: TGTGCCAGCAGCTTAACGGGGGCAGGGGTAATGGATACGCAGTATTTT. The chain carries TRBV7-3 and TRBJ2-3, with a tentative D call TRBD1 (6 bases). V shed 0 bases and J shed 6 bases, with 16 bases lying between them. The CDR3 covers 16 residues. Germline V lookup: CDR1 SGHTA, CDR2 FQGTGA. The full variable domain, rest sourced from reference TRBV7-3 and TRBJ2-3, is GAGVSQTPSNKVTEKGKYVELRCDPISGHTALYWYRQSLGQGPEFLIYFQGTGAADDSGLPNDRFFAVRPEGSVSTLKIQRTERGDSAVYLCASSLTGAGVMDTQYFGPGTRLTVL.

The rearrangement uses TRBV7-3 and TRBJ2-2, with 10 bases aligning to TRBD2. The ends lost 5 bases at V and 7 bases at J; junction bases unmatched: 10. Germline CDR1 and CDR2: SGHTA and FQGTGA. The CDR3 spans 16 residues. In DNA, the CDR3 is TGTGCCAGCAGCATGAGAGGACTAGCGGCGGGCGGGGAGCTGTTTTTT. As protein: CASSMRGLAAGGELFF.

The chain recombines TRBV7-2 with TRBJ1-2, with unresolved D. The CDR3 is 16 amino acids. Germline loops: CDR1 SGHTA, CDR2 FQGNSA. The V end lost 0 bases, the J end lost 0 bases, and 11 bases lay between the germline ends. This CDR3 reads CASSLASPGSNYGYTF. CDR3 sequence (DNA): TGTGCCAGCAGCTTAGCTTCGCCGGGATCTAACTATGGCTACACCTTC.